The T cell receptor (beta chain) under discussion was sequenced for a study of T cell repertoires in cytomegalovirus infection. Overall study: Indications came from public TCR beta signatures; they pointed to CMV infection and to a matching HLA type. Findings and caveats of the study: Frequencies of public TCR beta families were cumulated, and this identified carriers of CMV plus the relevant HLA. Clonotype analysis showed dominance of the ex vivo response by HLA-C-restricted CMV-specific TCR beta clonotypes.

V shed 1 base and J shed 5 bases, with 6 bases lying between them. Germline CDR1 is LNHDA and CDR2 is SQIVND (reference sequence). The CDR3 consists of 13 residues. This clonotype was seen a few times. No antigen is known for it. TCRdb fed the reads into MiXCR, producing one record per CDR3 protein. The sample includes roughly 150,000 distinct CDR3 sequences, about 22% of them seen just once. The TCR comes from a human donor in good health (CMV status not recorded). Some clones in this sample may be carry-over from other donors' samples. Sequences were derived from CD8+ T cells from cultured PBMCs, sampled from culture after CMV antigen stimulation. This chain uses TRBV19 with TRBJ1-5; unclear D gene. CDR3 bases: TGTGCCAGTAGTATAGGGCCCTATCAGCCCCAGCATTTT. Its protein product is CASSIGPYQPQHF.